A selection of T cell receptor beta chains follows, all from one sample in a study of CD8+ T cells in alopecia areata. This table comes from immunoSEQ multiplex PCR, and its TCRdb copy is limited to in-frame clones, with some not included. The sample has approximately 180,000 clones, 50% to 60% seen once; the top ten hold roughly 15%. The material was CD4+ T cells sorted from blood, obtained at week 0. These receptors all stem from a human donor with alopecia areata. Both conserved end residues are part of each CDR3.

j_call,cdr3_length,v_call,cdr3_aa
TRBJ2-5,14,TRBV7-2,CASGRGGRVETQYF
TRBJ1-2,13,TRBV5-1,CASSQKDSYGYTF
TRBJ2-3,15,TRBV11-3,CASSLVSGGTDTQYF
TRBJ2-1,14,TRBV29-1,CSVELASGENEQFF
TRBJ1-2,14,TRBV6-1,CASSERGQGYGYTF
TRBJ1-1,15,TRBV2,CASSEARIMNTEAFF
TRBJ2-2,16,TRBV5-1,CASSPLAGMNTGELFF
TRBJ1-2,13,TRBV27,CASSLIARGGYTF
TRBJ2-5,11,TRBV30,CAWGLGETQYF
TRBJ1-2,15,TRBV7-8,CASSLDLVHSGGYTF
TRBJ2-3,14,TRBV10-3,CAISEGGGADTQYF
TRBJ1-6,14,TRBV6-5,CASRGTGYNSPLHF
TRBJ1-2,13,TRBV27,CASSPPGRYGYTF
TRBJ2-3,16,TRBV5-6,CASSPLAGGITDTQYF
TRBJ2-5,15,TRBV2,CASTETRGGEETQYF
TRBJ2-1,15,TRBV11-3,CASSLAGGPYNEQFF
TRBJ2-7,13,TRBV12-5,CASGPPGSYEQYF
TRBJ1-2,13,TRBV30,CAWSTGQPYGYTF
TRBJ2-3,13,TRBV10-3,CAISGGASDTQYF
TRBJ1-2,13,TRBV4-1,CASSQVGGNGYTF
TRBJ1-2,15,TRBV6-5,CASSYSTRANYGYTF
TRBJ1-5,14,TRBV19,CASSPGQSRQPQHF
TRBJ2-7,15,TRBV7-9,CASSPWAGTNYEQYF
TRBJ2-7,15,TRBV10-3,CAISKAGQGAYEQYF
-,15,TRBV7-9,CASSLRAAGGYEQYF
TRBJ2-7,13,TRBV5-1,CASSGTGNYEQYF
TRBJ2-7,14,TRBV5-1,CASSEQGASYEQYF
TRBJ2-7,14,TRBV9,CASSLSAGSYEQYF
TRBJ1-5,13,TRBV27,CASSFRASEPQHF
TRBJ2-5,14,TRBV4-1,CASSQGPGQETQYF